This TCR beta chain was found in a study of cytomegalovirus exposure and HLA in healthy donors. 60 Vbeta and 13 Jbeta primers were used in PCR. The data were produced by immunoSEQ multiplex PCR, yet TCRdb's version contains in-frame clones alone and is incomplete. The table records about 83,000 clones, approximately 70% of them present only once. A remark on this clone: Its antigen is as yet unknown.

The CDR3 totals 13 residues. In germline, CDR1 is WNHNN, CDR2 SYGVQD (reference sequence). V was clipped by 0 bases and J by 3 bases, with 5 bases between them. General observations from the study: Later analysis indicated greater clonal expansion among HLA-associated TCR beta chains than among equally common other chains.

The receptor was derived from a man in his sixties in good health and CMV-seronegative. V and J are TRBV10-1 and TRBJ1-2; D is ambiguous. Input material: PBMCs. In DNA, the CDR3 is TGCGCCAGCAGTGAGTCGAGCGACTATGGCTACACCTTC. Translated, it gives CASSESSDYGYTF.